This entry lists 2 T cell receptor beta chains sequenced from one sample in a study of blood T cell repertoires in COVID-19 (dated by TCRdb to the early 2020s). The library was made by the immunoSEQ multiplex PCR assay. In its TCRdb copy, this immuneACCESS table keeps in-frame sequences only and misses some clones. Where compared with another copy, unresolved V genes explain less than half of these, and the others have no known cause. This sample is represented by 350,000 to 550,000 clones; roughly 90% of them were singletons. The top ten hold roughly 4.3% of the sample. Sequencing was carried out using peripheral blood. These receptors were taken from a woman in her 30s with acute or convalescent COVID-19.

This sequence joins TRBV5-4 and TRBJ2-7; TRBD1 is a possible D gene (6 bases). From germline, CDR1 is SGHNT and CDR2 YYREEE (reference sequence). The CDR3 covers 14 residues. Between the trimmed V and J ends, which lost 0 bases and 5 bases, there was a span of 12 bases. This CDR3 is CASSLEQGSDEQYF. The DNA of the CDR3 is TGTGCCAGCAGCTTGGAACAGGGTAGCGACGAGCAGTACTTC.

The chain links TRBV7-8 to TRBJ2-7, with 13 bases that match TRBD2. This CDR3 spans 15 amino acids. Trimming cost V 5 bases and J 7 bases; bases outside gene matches: 8. Germline lookup yields CDR1 SGHVS and CDR2 FQNEAQ. CDR3 protein: CASSPWGLAGREQYF. The CDR3 DNA is TGTGCCAGCAGCCCTTGGGGACTAGCGGGGCGGGAGCAGTACTTC.